This passage covers 20 T cell receptor beta chains from one sample sequenced in a study of blood T cell repertoires in COVID-19. The assay was immunoSEQ multiplex PCR, and TCRdb's table has in-frame clones only and misses some. The sample carries about 240,000 clones, around 86% recorded once. The sequenced material came from peripheral blood. The receptors stem from a woman aged 60 to 75 with active or convalescent COVID-19.

This clone was picked up one time. The V call is TRBV7-9, the J call TRBJ2-2, with 9 bases that match TRBD1. CDR3 length: 15 amino acids. Germline loops: CDR1 SEHNR, CDR2 FQNEAQ (reference sequence). Unmatched junction bases numbered 5, after V lost 5 bases and J lost 4 bases. The CDR3, as DNA: TGTGCCAGCAGCCAGGGACAGGGTCCCACCGGGGAGCTGTTTTTT. This gives the protein CASSQGQGPTGELFF.

The sample holds a few counts of this clone. CDR3 region: CASSLGQGNYGYTF. The CDR3 DNA follows: TGTGCCAGCAGCTTAGGACAGGGGAACTATGGCTACACCTTC. The chain has TRBV6-5 and TRBJ1-2; 9 bases map to TRBD1. Germline-derived CDR1 and CDR2 are MNHEY and SVGAGI. V lost 6 bases to trimming and J lost 2 bases; unmatched junction nucleotides: 4. The CDR3 has 14 amino acids.

The rearrangement joins TRBV6-5 to TRBJ1-2; D unresolved. The CDR3 is made up of 15 amino acids. V was trimmed by 4 bases and J by 0 bases, leaving 12 bases between them. Germline V gene sequence: CDR1 MNHEY, CDR2 SVGAGI. The CDR3 is CASSSTTGANYGYTF. The CDR3 DNA follows: TGTGCCAGCAGTTCGACGACGGGAGCTAACTATGGCTACACCTTC.

This clone was seen a handful of times. The rearrangement joins TRBV6-5 to TRBJ2-7; 8 bases line up with TRBD1. CDR1 and CDR2 from the germline V gene are MNHEY and SVGAGI. The V and J ends lost 6 bases and 1 base, in that order; junction bases with no gene match: 8. The CDR3 extends over 15 amino acids. Here the CDR3 DNA reads TGTGCCAGCAGGGGTGGACAGGGAAGGTCCTACGAGCAGTACTTC. Its protein is CASRGGQGRSYEQYF.

The V call is TRBV7-9, the J call TRBJ1-1; 8 positions match TRBD1. The J segment lost 0 bases and the V segment lost 8 bases, leaving 5 bases of the junction unmatched. CDR3 length: 14 residues. Germline V gives CDR1 SEHNR, CDR2 FQNEAQ (reference sequence). CDR3 nucleotide sequence: TGTGCCAGCCCGACAGGGGATTTGAACACTGAAGCTTTCTTT. Its translation is CASPTGDLNTEAFF.

The V and J genes are TRBV2 and TRBJ2-5, with a tentative D call TRBD1 (5 bases). The V end lost 6 bases, the J end lost 1 base, and 15 bases lay between the germline ends. Germline V CDR1 and CDR2: SNHLY, FYNNEI. This CDR3 is built from 15 residues. This CDR3 is CASSSDTSIQETQYF. The CDR3, as DNA: TGTGCCAGCAGCTCGGACACAAGTATCCAAGAGACCCAGTACTTC.

The rearrangement uses TRBV6-5 and TRBJ1-6; 7 nucleotides agree with TRBD1. The CDR3 consists of 15 residues. Germline values: CDR1 MNHEY, CDR2 SVGAGI. V was clipped by 2 bases and J by 7 bases; unmatched bases: 5. The CDR3 region has the DNA TGTGCCAGCAGTTACGGCCAGGGACAGAATTCACCCCTCCACTTT. It specifies CASSYGQGQNSPLHF.

This clone was picked up one time. The genes are TRBV2 and TRBJ2-1; 9 bases map to TRBD1. V lost 5 bases and J lost 4; bases outside the gene matches: 3. CDR3 length: 14 amino acids. Germline V gene data show CDR1 as SNHLY and CDR2 as FYNNEI. The CDR3 reads CASSWTGAYNEQFF. The CDR3 DNA reads as TGTGCCAGCAGTTGGACAGGGGCGTACAATGAGCAGTTCTTC.

The rearrangement links TRBV5-4 to TRBJ1-5; TRBD1 agrees at 7 bases. The CDR3 has 14 amino acids. Germline assignment: CDR1 SGHNT and CDR2 YYREEE (reference sequence). V gave up 5 bases and J gave up 0 bases; unmatched junction bases: 2. CDR3 protein: CASSQGGSNQPQHF. The CDR3 region has the DNA TGTGCCAGCAGTCAGGGGGGTAGCAATCAGCCCCAGCATTTT.

This sequence joins TRBV30 and TRBJ2-5, with TRBD2 matching 8 bases. The germline gives CDR1 GTSNPN, CDR2 SVGIG (reference sequence). Germline trimming cut 1 base from V and 5 bases from J; bases unmatched to any gene: 9. CDR3 length equals 15 residues. The CDR3 coding sequence is TGTGCCTGGAGTGGTGCTAGCGGGCCTAGGGAGACCCAGTACTTC. Translation: CAWSGASGPRETQYF. Using reference TRBV30 and TRBJ2-5 for the parts outside the CDR3, the full variable domain is SQTIHQWPATLVQPVGSPLSLECTVEGTSNPNLYWYRQAAGRGLQLLFYSVGIGQISSEVPQNLSASRPQDRQFILSSKKLLLSDSGFYLCAWSGASGPRETQYFGPGTRLLVL.

This clone was observed a few times. This sequence joins TRBV2 and TRBJ2-7, with D tentatively TRBD1 (6 bases). Germline CDR1 reads SNHLY; CDR2 reads FYNNEI. Trimming removed 6 bases at V and 2 bases at J, with 20 bases between. CDR3 length: 16 residues. CDR3 nucleotide sequence: TGTGCCAGCAGCCCGTCCAGGGGTCTTGGGACCTACGAGCAGTACTTC. This codes for CASSPSRGLGTYEQYF.

V gene TRBV6-5 combines with J gene TRBJ2-3; possibly TRBD1 for D (6 bases). Germline V gene data show CDR1 as MNHEY and CDR2 as SVGAGI. V lost 2 bases, J lost 0 bases, and 9 bases lay in between. CDR3 size: 15 residues. The CDR3 DNA sequence: TGTGCCAGCAGTTACCGGACAGCTAGCACAGATACGCAGTATTTT. The encoded protein is CASSYRTASTDTQYF.

The chain is built from TRBV6-5 and TRBJ1-1; D is unresolved. The length of the CDR3 is 12 residues. The germline V gene has CDR1 MNHEY and CDR2 SVGAGI. V was trimmed by 5 bases and J by 1 base, leaving 5 bases between them. The CDR3 coding sequence is TGTGCCAGCAGTCTGAGGAACACTGAAGCTTTCTTT. It translates to CASSLRNTEAFF.

The chain has TRBV6-2 or TRBV6-3 and TRBJ2-5; D possibly corresponds to TRBD1 (5 bases). From germline, CDR1 is MNHEY and CDR2 SVGEGT. Between the trimmed V and J ends, which lost 4 bases and 2 bases, there was a span of 11 bases. This CDR3 has 14 amino acids. The CDR3 here is CASSSQGRQETQYF. The CDR3 DNA follows: TGTGCCAGCAGTTCGCAGGGCAGGCAAGAGACCCAGTACTTC.

V usage is TRBV4-1 and J usage is TRBJ2-5; 9 positions match TRBD2. This CDR3 region has 17 residues. Germline values: CDR1 MGHRA, CDR2 YSYEKL. V lost 1 base and J lost 3; bases outside the gene matches: 9. The CDR3 DNA sequence: TGCGCCAGCAGCCAAGGTTGGCTAGCGGGGTTAGAAGAGACCCAGTACTTC. Its translation is CASSQGWLAGLEETQYF.

This chain joins TRBV6-2 or TRBV6-3 and TRBJ1-1; D gene uncertain. This CDR3 region has 14 residues. The V gene's germline CDR1 is MNHEY and CDR2 SVGEGT. Trimming removed 2 bases from V and 2 bases from J, with 9 bases in between. For the CDR3, the DNA is TGTGCCAGCAGTTACAAGCCCCCCAACACTGAAGCTTTCTTT. The encoded protein is CASSYKPPNTEAFF.

With regard to this clone: The same CDR3 can be traced to other DNA sequences in this sample. The chain couples TRBV2 to TRBJ1-3, with D perhaps TRBD1 (6 bases). V was trimmed by 3 bases and J by 3 bases, leaving 9 bases between them. CDR3 length equals 14 residues. The germline V gene has CDR1 SNHLY and CDR2 FYNNEI. Written as DNA, the CDR3 is TGTGCCAGCAGTGAGGGGGCTGGTGGAAACACCATATATTTT. Residues: CASSEGAGGNTIYF.

The chain combines TRBV6-2 or TRBV6-3 with TRBJ2-3, with 7 nucleotides matching TRBD2. The length of the CDR3 is 15 residues. The V segment lost 6 bases and the J segment 2 bases; nucleotides outside the gene matches: 8. CDR1 MNHEY and CDR2 SVGEGT come from the germline V gene. CDR3 loop: CASSTPTSSTDTQYF. CDR3 sequence (DNA): TGTGCCAGCAGCACGCCGACTAGCTCCACAGATACGCAGTATTTT.

The chain is built from TRBV4-1 and TRBJ1-5; weak D call: TRBD1 (5 bases). This CDR3 contains 15 residues. V was shortened by 3 bases and J by 8 bases, with 17 bases between the two germline ends. The germline gives CDR1 MGHRA, CDR2 YSYEKL. The CDR3 coding sequence is TGCGCCAGCAGCCAGGCCGAAGCGGGGGATAAGCCCCAGCATTTT. Its translation is CASSQAEAGDKPQHF.

Remarks on this clone: Within the sample, other DNA sequences also encode this same CDR3. The chain joins TRBV19 to TRBJ1-3; D is possibly TRBD1 (6 bases). Germline CDR1 and CDR2: LNHDA and SQIVND (reference sequence). V lost 3 bases to trimming and J lost 0 bases, with 9 bases between them. The CDR3 covers 15 residues. The CDR3 DNA reads TGTGCCAGTAGTATTCAGGGGAGCTCTGGAAACACCATATATTTT. Protein: CASSIQGSSGNTIYF.